This T cell receptor beta chain was obtained from a study of OX40 agonist ivuxolimab in advanced cancers. Notes on the research overall: Ivuxolimab was a fully human IgG2 agonistic monoclonal antibody targeting the costimulatory receptor OX40 (CD134). Intravenous ivuxolimab was administered to patients every 2 weeks at six dose levels: 0.01, 0.1, 0.3, 1.5, 3 and 10 mg/kg. Of the 50 or so patients in dose escalation, about 20 had hepatocellular carcinoma, some 15 had melanoma, 9 had renal cell carcinoma and 9 had head and neck cancer. In the dose-escalation cohort, 82.7% of patients were male, and the mean age was around 60 years, with a range of roughly 20 to 80. Prior anti-PD-1, anti-PD-L1 or anti-CTLA-4 therapy was permitted, and checkpoint inhibitors had been received by about two fifths of dose-escalation patients. Partial responses occurred in three dose-escalation patients, of whom one had hepatocellular carcinoma and two had cutaneous melanoma. Peripheral TCRbeta sequencing aimed to test whether ivuxolimab altered TCR sequence diversity and caused clonal T-cell expansion. The monotherapy dose-escalation portion (N of about 49 patients) of the phase I ivuxolimab trial is reported in the paper. General study outcomes and caveats: Low levels of normalized T-cell clonal expansion were also seen in some patients who did not respond. After ivuxolimab, CD8+ T cells had more expanded clones than CD4+ T cells on average. At doses of 0.1 to 3.0 mg/kg, clonal expansion of both CD4+ and CD8+ T cells in blood was seen between baseline and week 6. The antigen specificity of the clonally expanded peripheral T cells was not determined. Partial responders in the 0.1-3.0 mg/kg groups had among the lowest normalized peripheral clonal expansion, especially among CD8+ T cells.

Patients with autoimmune disease history or receiving systemic immunosuppression were excluded from the trial. In every dose cohort, peripheral blood was drawn for TCR sequencing at baseline, cycle 4 day 1, and cycle 7 day 1. The samples were taken from a phase I, first-in-human, multicenter, open-label dose-escalation trial of ivuxolimab. Adults with locally advanced or metastatic melanoma, renal cell, hepatocellular, or head and neck squamous cell carcinoma were enrolled in the trial. CD4+ and CD8+ T cells were sorted separately from peripheral blood before TCR sequencing. Of note for this clone: No cognate antigen has been identified for it. No quality values exist for individual bases; no much larger clone is one base distant.

Genomic DNA was isolated from the sorted cells so that the TCRbeta CDR3 region could be sequenced. TCRbeta CDR3 regions were sequenced using the immunoSEQ Assay. The table was pulled from immuneACCESS by TCRdb, which kept in-frame rearrangements only. Such tables lose some clones; where checked, under half of the loss comes from unresolved V genes, and the rest has no known cause. This sample lists about 69,000 clones; about 90% were detected once. About 2.7% of the sample lies in the top ten. The CDR3 runs 12 amino acids, cysteine and phenylalanine included. Only CDR3 DNA remains: 36 bases, in frame from the first base. Trimming removed 3 bases from V and 6 bases from J, leaving 5 bases between the germline ends. Based on the germline V gene, the CDR1 and CDR2 sequences are MDHEN and SYDVKM.

The receptor was derived from an adult with an advanced solid tumor such as melanoma, head and neck, liver or kidney cancer. The rearrangement joined TRBV28 to TRBJ2-2; too little of a D gene remains to name it. The source was CD4+ or CD8+ T cells sorted from blood, collected in a trial of the OX40 agonist ivuxolimab. The base sequence is TGTGCCAGCAGTTTTTATCCCGGGGAGCTGTTTTTT. Its product reads: CASSFYPGELFF.